This TCR beta chain emerged from a study of cytomegalovirus exposure and HLA in healthy donors. It was with 60 Vbeta and 13 Jbeta primers that the PCR ran. Sequenced by immunoSEQ multiplex PCR; TCRdb stores in-frame clones only, minus some. The data contain 150,000 to 200,000 clones, roughly 72% of them singletons. Regarding the study as a whole: Some V segments, including TRBV6-2 and TRBV6-3, were excluded as indistinguishable.

Germline CDR1 and CDR2: SGHTA and FQGNSA. V lost 0 bases, J lost 5 bases, and 5 bases lay in between. CDR3 size: 13 residues. As regards this clone: Its cognate antigen is unknown.

What was sequenced was PBMCs. The receptor comes from a man in his forties in good health and CMV-seronegative. The chain recombines TRBV7-2 with TRBJ2-1; D remains ambiguous. This CDR3 is CASSLAENNEQFF. CDR3 nucleotides: TGTGCCAGCAGCTTAGCTGAGAACAATGAGCAGTTCTTC.